The sample holds one count of the clone carrying this T cell receptor beta chain. Its antigen remains unknown. The germline CDR1 and CDR2 sequences are MDHEN and SYDVKM. V was pared by 6 bases and J by 4 bases, with 22 bases between. This CDR3 is 17 amino acids long. This record belongs to a study of T cell responses to AZD1222 COVID-19 vaccine. Study findings and constraints: Repertoire sampling was restricted to post-peak T cell response timepoints. Just five to seven people given AZD1222 tested seropositive at baseline.

Profiling relied on immunoSEQ multiplex PCR, and the TCRdb table lists in-frame clones only, not all of them. The sample holds about 270,000 clones; 94% are singletons and the top ten take 0.55%. The chain combines TRBV28 with TRBJ2-1, with a weak D call TRBD2 (6 bases). The TCR comes from an adult who received the AZD1222 COVID-19 vaccine. Here the sequenced sample was peripheral blood, taken 28 days after the second AZD1222 dose. DNA of the CDR3: TGTGCCAGCAGCCTTGAACTAGGACGACTAGGATACAATGAGCAGTTCTTC. The encoded protein is CASSLELGRLGYNEQFF.